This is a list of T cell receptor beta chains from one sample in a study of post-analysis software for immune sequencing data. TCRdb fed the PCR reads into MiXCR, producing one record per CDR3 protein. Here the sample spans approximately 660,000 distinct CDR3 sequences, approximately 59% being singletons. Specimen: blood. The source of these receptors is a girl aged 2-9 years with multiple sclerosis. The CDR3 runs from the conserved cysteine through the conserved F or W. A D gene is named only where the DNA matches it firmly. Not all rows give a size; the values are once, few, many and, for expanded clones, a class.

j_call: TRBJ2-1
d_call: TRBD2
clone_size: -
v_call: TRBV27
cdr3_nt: TGTGCCAGCAGTCTTCGGGGGGGCCGTGAGCAGTTCTTC
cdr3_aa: CASSLRGGREQFF

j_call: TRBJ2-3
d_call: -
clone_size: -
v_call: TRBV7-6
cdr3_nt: TGTGCCAGCAGCTTATCACTGGGAGATACGCAGTATTTT
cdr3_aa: CASSLSLGDTQYF

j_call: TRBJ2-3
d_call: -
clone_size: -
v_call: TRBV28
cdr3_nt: TGTGCCGGCAGTCAACTAGCTCCTATTGGCCTCACAGATACGCAGTATTTT
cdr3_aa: CAGSQLAPIGLTDTQYF

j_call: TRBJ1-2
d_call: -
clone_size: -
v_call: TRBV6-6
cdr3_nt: TGTGCCAGCAGTTACTTGGGGCCCCATGGCTACACCTTC
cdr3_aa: CASSYLGPHGYTF

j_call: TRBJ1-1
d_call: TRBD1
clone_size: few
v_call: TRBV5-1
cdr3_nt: TGCGCCAGCAGCAGAATCCCGGGACAGGGAGCTGAAGCTTTCTTT
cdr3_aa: CASSRIPGQGAEAFF

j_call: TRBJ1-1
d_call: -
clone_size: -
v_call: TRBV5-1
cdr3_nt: TGCGCCAGCATCGACGGGGATGAAGCTTTCTTT
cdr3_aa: CASIDGDEAFF

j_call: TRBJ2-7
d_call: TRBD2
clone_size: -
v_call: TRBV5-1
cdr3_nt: TGCGCCAGCAGCCTTCGGACTAGCGGGAGTCCCTACGAGCAGTACTTC
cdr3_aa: CASSLRTSGSPYEQYF

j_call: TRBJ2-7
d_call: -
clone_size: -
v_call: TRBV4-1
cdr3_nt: TGCGCCAGCAGCCAGTACCGGGACTTTCTCTACGAGCAGTACTTC
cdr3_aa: CASSQYRDFLYEQYF

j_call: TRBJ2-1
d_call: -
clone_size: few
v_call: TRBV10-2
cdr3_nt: TGCGCCAGCATGAGGACGGACAATGAGCAGTTCTTC
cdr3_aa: CASMRTDNEQFF

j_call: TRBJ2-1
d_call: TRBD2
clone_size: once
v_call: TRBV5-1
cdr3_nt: TGCGCCAGCAGCTTTGGACTAGCGGGAAACAATGAGCAGTTCTTT
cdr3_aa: CASSFGLAGNNEQFF

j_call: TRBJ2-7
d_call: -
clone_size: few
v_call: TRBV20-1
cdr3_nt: TGCAGTGCTAGGGAGCGGTACACCTACGAGCAGTACTTC
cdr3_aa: CSARERYTYEQYF

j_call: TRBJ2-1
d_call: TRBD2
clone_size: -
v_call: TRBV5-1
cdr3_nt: TGCGCCAGCAGCCCGGGGGGACTCTACAATGAGCAGTTCTTC
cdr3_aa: CASSPGGLYNEQFF

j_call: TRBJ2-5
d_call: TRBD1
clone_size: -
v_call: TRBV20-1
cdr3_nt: TGCAGTGCTAGAGATCAGACAGGGGGAGTTACAGGGACCCAGTACTTC
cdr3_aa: CSARDQTGGVTGTQYF

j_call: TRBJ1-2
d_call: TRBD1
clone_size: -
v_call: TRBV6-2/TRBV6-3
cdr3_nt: TGTGCCAGCAGCTCTAAGACAGGGTCCGGCTACACCTTC
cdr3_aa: CASSSKTGSGYTF

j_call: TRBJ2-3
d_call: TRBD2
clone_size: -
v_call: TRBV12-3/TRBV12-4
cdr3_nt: TGTGCCAGCAGGATAACACTAGCGGGGAGTGCAGATACGCAGTATTTT
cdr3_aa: CASRITLAGSADTQYF

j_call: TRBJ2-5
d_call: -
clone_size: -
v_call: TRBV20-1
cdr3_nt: TGCAGTGCTCGAAATGTCGAAGATCGGGAGACCCAGTACTTC
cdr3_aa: CSARNVEDRETQYF

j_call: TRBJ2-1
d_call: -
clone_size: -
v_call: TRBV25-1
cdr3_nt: TGTGCCAGCAGTGAATATATACCGAGCTCCTACAATGAGCAGTTCTTC
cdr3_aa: CASSEYIPSSYNEQFF

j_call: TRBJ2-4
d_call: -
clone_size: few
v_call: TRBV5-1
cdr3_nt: TGCGCCAGCAATCCGGGATGGGACACGTCTGGAGAGCAGTACTTC
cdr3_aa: CASNPGWDTSGEQYF

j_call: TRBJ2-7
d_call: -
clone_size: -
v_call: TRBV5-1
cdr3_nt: TGCGCCAGCAGCTTGGGCCACCTCGATGGGGAGCAGTACTTC
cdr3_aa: CASSLGHLDGEQYF

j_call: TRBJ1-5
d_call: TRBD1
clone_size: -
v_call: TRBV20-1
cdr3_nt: TGCAGTGCTACCCGGCAGGGGGCGTCTAATCAGCCCCAGCATTTT
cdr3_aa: CSATRQGASNQPQHF

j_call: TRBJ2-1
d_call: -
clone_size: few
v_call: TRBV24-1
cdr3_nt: TGTGCCACCAGTGATTCCAGGACTGGAGGGGAGCAGTTCTTC
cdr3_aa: CATSDSRTGGEQFF

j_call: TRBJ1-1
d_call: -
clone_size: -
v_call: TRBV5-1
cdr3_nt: TGCGCCAGCAGCGTCGGAAACCAAGGGACTGAAGCTTTCTTT
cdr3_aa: CASSVGNQGTEAFF

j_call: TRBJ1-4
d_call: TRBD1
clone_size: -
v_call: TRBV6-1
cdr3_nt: TGTGCCAGCAGTCTCAGGACAGGGGAGGGAAAACTGTTTTTT
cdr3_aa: CASSLRTGEGKLFF

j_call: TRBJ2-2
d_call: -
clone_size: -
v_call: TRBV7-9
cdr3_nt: TGTGCCAGCAGCTTGCGGGGAATGGAGCTGTTTTTT
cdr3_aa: CASSLRGMELFF

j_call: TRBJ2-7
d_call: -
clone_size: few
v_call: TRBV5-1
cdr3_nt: TGCGCCGGCGCCTCCGACGGGCATTACTACGAGCAGTACTTC
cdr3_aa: CAGASDGHYYEQYF

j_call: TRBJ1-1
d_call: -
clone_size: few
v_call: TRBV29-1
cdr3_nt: TGCAGCGTTGACGGGGCGGGGAACACTGAAGCTTTCTTT
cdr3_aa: CSVDGAGNTEAFF

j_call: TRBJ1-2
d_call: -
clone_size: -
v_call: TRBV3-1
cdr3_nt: TGTGCCAGCAGCCAAGGGGTGACAGGCTTCTATGGCTACACCTTC
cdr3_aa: CASSQGVTGFYGYTF

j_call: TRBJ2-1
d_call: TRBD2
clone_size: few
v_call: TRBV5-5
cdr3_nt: TGTGCCAGCAGCTTGGCGACTAGCGGGAGGCTCAATGAGCAGTTCTTC
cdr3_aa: CASSLATSGRLNEQFF

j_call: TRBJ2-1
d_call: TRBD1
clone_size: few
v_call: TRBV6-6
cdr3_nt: TGTGCCAGCACCCTACAGGGGAGCTCCTACAATGAGCAGTTCTTC
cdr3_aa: CASTLQGSSYNEQFF

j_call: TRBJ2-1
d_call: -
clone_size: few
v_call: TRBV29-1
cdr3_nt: TGCAGCGTTGGGGCCCATCAAAACGAGCAGTTCTTC
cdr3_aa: CSVGAHQNEQFF

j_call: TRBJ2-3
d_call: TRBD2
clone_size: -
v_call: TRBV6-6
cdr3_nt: TGTGCCAGCAGTTCAAGGAGCGGGAAGCCGGATACGCAGTATTTT
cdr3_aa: CASSSRSGKPDTQYF

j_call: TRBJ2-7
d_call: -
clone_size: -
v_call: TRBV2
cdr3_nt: TGTGCCAGCAGTTCTCAGAACTACGAGCAGTACTTC
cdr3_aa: CASSSQNYEQYF

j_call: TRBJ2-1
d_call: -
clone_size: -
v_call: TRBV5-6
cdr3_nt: TGTGCCAGCAAGCGATACTCCTACAATGAGCAGTTCTTC
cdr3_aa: CASKRYSYNEQFF

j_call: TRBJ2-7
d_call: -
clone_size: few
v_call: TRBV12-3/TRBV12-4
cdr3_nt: TGTGCCAGCAGTTTGGAGTTCGAGCAGTACTTC
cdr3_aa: CASSLEFEQYF

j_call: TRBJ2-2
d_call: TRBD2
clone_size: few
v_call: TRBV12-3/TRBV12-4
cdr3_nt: TGTGCCAGCAGTTTTGGTTTAGCGGGGAACACCGGGGAGCTGTTTTTT
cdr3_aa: CASSFGLAGNTGELFF

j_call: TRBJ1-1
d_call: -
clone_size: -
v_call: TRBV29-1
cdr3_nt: TGCAGCGGGGGGGGGGACACTGAAGCTTTCTTT
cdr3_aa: CSGGGDTEAFF

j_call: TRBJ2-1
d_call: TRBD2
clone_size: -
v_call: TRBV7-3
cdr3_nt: TGTGCCAGCAGCTTAAATAGCGGGGGAGGTGAGCAGTTCTTC
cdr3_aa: CASSLNSGGGEQFF

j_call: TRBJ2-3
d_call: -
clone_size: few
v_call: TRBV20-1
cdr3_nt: TGCAGTGCTAGCGACCAGCGGCGGGGTTTTGGGGTAGATACGCAGTATTTT
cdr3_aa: CSASDQRRGFGVDTQYF

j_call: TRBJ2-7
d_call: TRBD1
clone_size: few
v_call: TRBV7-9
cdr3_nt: TGTGCCAGCAGCCTCGGACAGGGTGCGGCCGAGCAGTACTTC
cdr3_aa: CASSLGQGAAEQYF

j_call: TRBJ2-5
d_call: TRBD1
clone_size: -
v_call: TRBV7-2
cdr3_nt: TGTGCCAGCAGCTTATCCGCTTTAGTCCGGGACAGGCAAGAGACCCAGTACTTC
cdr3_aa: CASSLSALVRDRQETQYF

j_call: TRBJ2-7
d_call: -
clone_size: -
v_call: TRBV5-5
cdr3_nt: TGTGCCAGCAGCTGGGGGAGTAAGCAGTACTTC
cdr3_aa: CASSWGSKQYF

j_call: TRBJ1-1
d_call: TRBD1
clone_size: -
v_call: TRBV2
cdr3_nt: TGTGCCAGCACCGTGACAGGGAACGGTGAAGCTTTCTTT
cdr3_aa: CASTVTGNGEAFF

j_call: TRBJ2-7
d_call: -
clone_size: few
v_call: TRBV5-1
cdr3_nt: TGCGCCAGCAGCTTGACAGGGTGGGAGTACGAGCAGTACTTC
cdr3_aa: CASSLTGWEYEQYF

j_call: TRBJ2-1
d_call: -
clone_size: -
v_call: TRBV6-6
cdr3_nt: TGTGCCAGCAGTTACTCGATAGGGGGGGCCGAGCAGTTCTTC
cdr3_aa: CASSYSIGGAEQFF

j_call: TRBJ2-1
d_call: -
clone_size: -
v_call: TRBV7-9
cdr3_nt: TGTGCCAGCAGCTTAGTTGAGGCTGCCTACAATGAGCAGTTCTTC
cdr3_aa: CASSLVEAAYNEQFF

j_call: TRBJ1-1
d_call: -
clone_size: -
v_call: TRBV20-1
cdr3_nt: TGCAGTGCTTTCAGGGTTTTGGGCACTGAAGCTTTCTTT
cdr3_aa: CSAFRVLGTEAFF

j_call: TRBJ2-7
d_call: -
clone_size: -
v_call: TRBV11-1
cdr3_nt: TGTGCCAGCAGCTTTGGTGGGGACCAGTACGAGCAGTACTTC
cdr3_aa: CASSFGGDQYEQYF

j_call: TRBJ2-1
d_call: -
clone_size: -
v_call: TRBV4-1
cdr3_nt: TGCGCCAGCAGCCAAGATAGCGAGTTCTACAATGAGCAGTTCTTC
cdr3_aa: CASSQDSEFYNEQFF

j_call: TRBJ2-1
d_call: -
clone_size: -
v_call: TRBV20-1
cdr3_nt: TGCAGTGCTAGAGATGACCCCCCCGATGAGCAGTTCTTC
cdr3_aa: CSARDDPPDEQFF

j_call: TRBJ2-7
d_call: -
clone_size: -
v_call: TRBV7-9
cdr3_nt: TGTGCCAGCAGCTTAGTGGGCAGTTCCCACGAGCAGTACTTC
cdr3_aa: CASSLVGSSHEQYF

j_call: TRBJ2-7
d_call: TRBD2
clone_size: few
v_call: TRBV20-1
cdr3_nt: TGCAGTGCTGAACTTAGCGGGAGGGCCTACGAGCAGTACTTC
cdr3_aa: CSAELSGRAYEQYF

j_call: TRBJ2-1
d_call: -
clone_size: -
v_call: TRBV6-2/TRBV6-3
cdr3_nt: TGTGCCAGCACCTATGGCGAGGAGCAGTTCTTC
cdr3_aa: CASTYGEEQFF

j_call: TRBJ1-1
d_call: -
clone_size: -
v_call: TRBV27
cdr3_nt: TGTGCCAGCAGTTCGTACGGACTGACGAACACTGAAGCTTTCTTT
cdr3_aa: CASSSYGLTNTEAFF